The T cell receptor beta chain under discussion was sequenced for a study of cytomegalovirus exposure and HLA in healthy donors. With regard to this clone: No antigen is known for it.

Findings of the study overall: Reports credit the classifier with highly specific, highly sensitive diagnosis of cytomegalovirus status.

The PCR employed 60 Vbeta primers together with 13 Jbeta primers. Profiling relied on immunoSEQ multiplex PCR, and the TCRdb table lists in-frame clones only, not all of them. Here the sample spans 130,000 or so clones, approximately 74% being singletons. Unmatched junction bases numbered 3, after V lost 3 bases and J lost 4 bases. The CDR3 runs 15 residues. Germline CDR1 is WNHNN and CDR2 is SYGVQD (reference sequence). This sequence originates from a middle-aged man in good health and CMV-seropositive. The chain links TRBV10-1 to TRBJ1-6; 7 bases are shared with TRBD1. The sample was PBMCs. CDR3: CASSETGAYNSPLHF. The CDR3 bases are TGCGCCAGCAGTGAAACAGGGGCGTATAATTCACCCCTCCACTTT.